Listed here is a single TCR beta chain. The final CDR3 position lacks the conserved phenylalanine or tryptophan, pointing to a likely read error. Because the CDR3's place on the DNA is in doubt, the DNA is left out and the CDR3 is given as listed by TCRdb. The sample originates from a study of shared T cell receptors in the human thymus. Generated by immunoSEQ multiplex PCR, the TCRdb table keeps only in-frame clones and is missing some. The table shows 600,000 or so clones, with around 87% occurring only once. This same sample was also taken into another study, of human thymus T cells. This second study says: The people who donated were healthy Finnish babies having corrective surgery for congenital heart defects. Corrective cardiac operations yielded the resected thymus tissue. Reports from related research described highly overlapping thymic repertoires among unrelated individuals.

Sequencing input: thymocytes. The clonotype comes from a boy less than two years old with a congenital heart defect.

CDR3 protein: CASSLMGATFPVLT. The chain carries TRBV11-2 and TRBJ2-7; TRBD1, the table's D call, was not compared with the DNA. Including both end residues, the CDR3 is 14 amino acids long. The germline V gene encodes CDR1 SGHAT and CDR2 FQNNGV.